The clone carrying this T cell receptor (beta chain) was seen many times. The antigen is not known. Breast cancer patients provided tissue from their axillary draining lymph nodes. TCRdb reanalysed the multiplex PCR reads using MiXCR and keeps one entry per CDR3 protein. The data show over 100,000 distinct CDR3 sequences, approximately 20% seen once. This entry belongs to a study of breast tumors, draining lymph nodes, adjacent tissues. The V gene end was trimmed by 4 bases and the J gene end by 4 bases; junction bases not matched to a gene: 7. Germline CDR1 and CDR2: MRHNA and SNTAGT. The CDR3 consists of 16 residues. Study-wide results and caveats: Tumor and nontumor repertoires were significantly more similar in luminal-like than in basal-like breast cancer. Data only fit, rather than demonstrated, lymph node origin of most tumor T cells. Compared with lymph nodes, tumors were less diverse; compared with nontumor tissue, more. The data were judged consistent with most tumor T cells coming from lymph node and expanding in tumor.

This receptor was taken from a female donor with breast cancer. Some clones in this sample may be carry-over from other donors' samples. Specimen: axillary lymph node tissue. V usage is TRBV6-4 and J usage is TRBJ2-2; TRBD2 matches at 9 bases. The chain's CDR3 is CASSASGRFGTGELFF. The CDR3 DNA reads as TGTGCCAGCAGTGCCAGCGGGAGGTTTGGCACCGGGGAGCTGTTTTTT.